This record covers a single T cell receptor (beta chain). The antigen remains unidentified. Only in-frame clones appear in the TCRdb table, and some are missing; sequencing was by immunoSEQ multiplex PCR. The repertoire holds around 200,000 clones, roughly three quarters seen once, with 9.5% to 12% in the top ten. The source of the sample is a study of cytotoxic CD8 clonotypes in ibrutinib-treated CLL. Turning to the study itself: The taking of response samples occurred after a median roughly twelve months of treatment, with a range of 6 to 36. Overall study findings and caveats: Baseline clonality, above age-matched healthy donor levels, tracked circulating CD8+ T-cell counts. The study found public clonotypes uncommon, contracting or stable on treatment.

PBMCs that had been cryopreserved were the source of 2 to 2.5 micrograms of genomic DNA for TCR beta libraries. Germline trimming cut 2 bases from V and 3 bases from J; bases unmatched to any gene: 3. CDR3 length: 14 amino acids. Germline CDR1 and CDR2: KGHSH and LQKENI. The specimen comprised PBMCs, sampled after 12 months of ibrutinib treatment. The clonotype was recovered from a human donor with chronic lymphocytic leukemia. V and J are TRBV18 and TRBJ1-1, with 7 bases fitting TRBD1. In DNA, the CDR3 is TGTGCCAGCTCACCAGAGACAGGGTACACTGAAGCTTTCTTT. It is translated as CASSPETGYTEAFF.